The entry that follows covers one T cell receptor (beta chain) sequence. Which antigen it targets is not known. One end of the junction is discordant with germline, which a read error may explain. CDR1 and CDR2, per the germline V gene, are MDHEN and SYDVKM. The cysteine opens and the phenylalanine closes a CDR3 of 14 amino acids. Only the CDR3 DNA stays, 42 bases, in frame from base 1. This entry comes from a study of tumor and adjacent non-tumor tissue in lung cancer (dated by TCRdb to 2017 to 2018). In the study overall: The cohort included more than 9 adenocarcinoma, 2 squamous cell carcinoma and 1 small cell lung cancer patients. More than 25 paired specimens, one tumor and one normal lung sample per patient, were profiled by TCRbeta CDR3 sequencing. The approximately 15 patients were aged about 31 to 85 years, included around ten men and 5 women, and had TNM stage I to III disease. In total, sequencing yielded 125,075,908 productive TCRbeta reads, which works out to an average of about 4.2 million reads per sample. Bulk TCRbeta repertoires were compared between lung tumor tissue and matched distant non-tumor lung tissue obtained from under 18 lung cancer patients.

RNA was isolated from bulk, unsorted tissue, and RNA quality was assessed with a NanoDrop ND-1000 and an Agilent 2100. All donors had newly diagnosed lung cancer, had not received prior chemotherapy, and were admitted for thoracic surgery in China between August and November 2014. The study excluded patients who had received radiotherapy or chemotherapy before or who had another cancer at the same time. Pieces of surgical tissue measuring about 1-2.1 cm3 were kept in RNAlater solution and held at -80 degrees C until needed. Library prep was done by multiplex PCR. TCRdb lists the instrument as Illumina HiSeq 2500. TCRbeta libraries were built by three rounds of nested PCR using primers (Table S4), following protocols modified from ARM-PCR. Before sequencing, PCR products in the 200-500 bp range were cut out of the gel and cleaned up using the QIAquick gel extraction kit. The authors' pipeline ran thus. Trimmomatic was used to clean the reads, FLASH merged the cleaned reads into complete CDR3 sequences, and MiTCR assigned the sequences to V(D)J germline segments. Clonal diversity was computed as the inverse Simpson's index with VDJtools. A read counted as productive if the sequence was in-frame and lacked a premature stop codon. In TCRdb, the public reads were trimmed at Q25 with fastp and aligned with MiXCR, with productive beta chains retained. For every CDR3 protein sequence, its rows merge into one entry that carries the most common genes and DNA. TCRdb's processing, not the authors' own work, is the source of the V and J calls. Present in this sample are 100,000 to 120,000 distinct CDR3 sequences, over 75% of which were seen just once. Roughly 20% of the sample lies in the top ten.

Overall study outcomes, separate from this receptor: Only roughly 16 patients were in the cohort, and the authors stated that larger samples and more detailed clinical data are needed. TCR diversity (inverse Simpson) was significantly higher in tumor than in normal lung tissue (roughly 430 vs 170, P = 0.0075, Mann-Whitney U test). The top 100 clones made up a significantly larger cumulative share of the repertoire in normal lung than in tumor tissue. Peripheral blood was not sequenced, so blood TCRbeta repertoires were not examined in the lung cancer patients of the study. Younger patients had significantly higher TCR diversity, and higher tumor TCR diversity was associated with shorter overall and disease-free survival. The sequencing platform is not named in the methods, and unique molecular identifiers are not mentioned.

The rearranged chain carries TRBV28 and TRBJ2-1, with the D gene call left open. The receptor was derived from a man between 65 and 79 years old with non-small cell lung cancer. Sequenced input: lung tumor tissue. CDR3 sequence: CACDSSGIDNELFF. The DNA reads as follows: TGTGCCTGCGATAGTAGTGGGATTGACAATGAGCTGTTCTTC. Here the CDR3 is joined to the reference TRBV28 and TRBJ2-1 genes, and the full variable domain is: DVKVTQSSRYLVKRTGEKVFLECVQDMDHENMFWYRQDPGLGLRLIYFSYDVKMKEKGDIPEGYSVSREKKERFSLILESASTNQTSMYLCACDSSGIDNELFFGPGTRLTVL.